The sequence of this T cell receptor (beta chain) was determined in a study of blood T cell repertoires in COVID-19. Study in general: The United States, Italy and Spain supplied acute and convalescent COVID-19 samples.

CDR1 is KGHSH and CDR2 is LQKENI in the germline V gene. V trimming: 3 bases; J trimming: 7 bases; junction bases outside the gene matches: 8. The CDR3 covers 14 residues. This clone is a singleton in its sample. Original handling: Scientists estimated how many nucleated cells there were by amplifying reference gene primers. Assay used: immunoSEQ multiplex PCR; TCRdb lists only in-frame clones, some missing. V, J and clone size were drawn from that table, and D and trimming were deduced from the DNA. The table shows about 69,000 clones, with 75% to 95% occurring only once. The TCR was taken from a woman aged 60-70 years with active COVID-19. The sample taken for sequencing was peripheral blood. The chain uses TRBV18 and TRBJ1-2; 7 bases align to TRBD1. CDR3 sequence: CASSPGQSKGGYTF. CDR3 sequence (DNA): TGTGCCAGCTCACCGGGACAGTCTAAGGGTGGCTACACCTTC.